The entry below describes one T cell receptor (beta chain). The sampling schedule covered blood at baseline, cycle 4 day 1, and cycle 7 day 1. The assay was immunoSEQ multiplex PCR, and TCRdb's table has in-frame clones only and misses some. The table has about 90,000 clones, just under 90% seen once. The CDR3 loop spans 15 amino acids. Germline CDR1 is WNHNN and CDR2 is SYGVQD (reference sequence). V was shortened by 1 base and J by 4 bases, with 13 bases between the two germline ends. The sample belongs to a study of OX40 agonist ivuxolimab in advanced cancers. At the level of the study: Males comprised around 80% of the group, whose mean age was 60 years (range about 23 to 80). Partial responses were seen in three patients, one with hepatocellular carcinoma and two with cutaneous melanoma.

The clonotype originates from an adult with an advanced solid tumor such as melanoma, head and neck, liver or kidney cancer. Sequencing used CD4+ or CD8+ T cells sorted from blood, obtained in a trial of the OX40 agonist ivuxolimab. This chain joins TRBV10-1 and TRBJ2-5, with D possibly matching TRBD2 (7 bases). The CDR3 nucleotides are TGCGCCAGCAGTGAGTTGAGGGGGGGGAGAGAGACCCAGTACTTC. It codes for CASSELRGGRETQYF.